These 19 T cell receptor beta chains share one sample of origin, sequenced in a study of technical replicates of blood from several donors. Profiling relied on immunoSEQ multiplex PCR, and the TCRdb table lists in-frame clones only, not all of them. The top ten clones hold 4.7% of a sample with tens of thousands of clones, more than 90% of them seen once. Material for sequencing was PBMCs. The receptors come from a human donor in good health. Some clones in this sample may be carry-over from other donors' samples.

The chain combines TRBV2 with TRBJ2-7; 7 nucleotides agree with TRBD2. This CDR3 region has 14 residues. J gave up 6 bases and V 7 bases, and 12 bases lay outside the gene matches. Germline CDR1 reads SNHLY; CDR2 reads FYNNEI. The DNA for the CDR3 is TGTGCCAGCATTCTGACTAGCTCCTCTTCCGAGCAGTACTTC. This translates into CASILTSSSSEQYF.

This chain joins TRBV7-9 and TRBJ2-2; 8 nucleotides match TRBD1. The V and J ends lost 8 bases and 3 bases, in that order; junction bases with no gene match: 11. Per the germline V gene, CDR1 is SEHNR and CDR2 is FQNEAQ (reference sequence). This CDR3 has 16 amino acids. The CDR3 protein is CASPDPTGADTGELFF. CDR3 bases: TGTGCCAGCCCCGACCCGACAGGGGCGGACACCGGGGAGCTGTTTTTT.

This chain connects TRBV5-1 to TRBJ2-5; TRBD2 matches at 8 bases. V lost 4 bases and J lost 5; bases outside the gene matches: 10. The CDR3 has 15 residues. The germline V gene has CDR1 SGHRS and CDR2 YFSETQ. The chain's CDR3 is CASSAFGGAQETQYF. The CDR3 DNA is TGCGCCAGCAGCGCCTTCGGGGGGGCGCAGGAGACCCAGTACTTC.

This chain uses TRBV5-1 with TRBJ2-3; 11 bases align to TRBD2. With 6 bases clipped from V and 5 bases from J, the junction kept 2 bases outside the gene matches. Germline V lookup: CDR1 SGHRS, CDR2 YFSETQ. The CDR3 contains 13 residues. The CDR3, as DNA: TGCGCCAGCATGACTAGCGGGGAAGATACGCAGTATTTT. This translates into CASMTSGEDTQYF.

The genes are TRBV18 and TRBJ1-5; perhaps TRBD1 as D (6 bases). Deletions cut 2 bases from V and 0 bases from J, with 8 bases between. This CDR3 contains 15 residues. Germline loops: CDR1 KGHSH, CDR2 LQKENI. This CDR3 reads CASSPGTNSNQPQHF. The CDR3 DNA sequence: TGTGCCAGCTCACCAGGGACAAATAGCAATCAGCCCCAGCATTTT.

The chain has TRBV7-9 and TRBJ1-4; TRBD1 aligns across 7 bases. Trimming at V came to 5 bases and at J to 0 bases, leaving 6 bases not matched to a gene. Per the germline V gene, CDR1 is SEHNR and CDR2 is FQNEAQ (reference sequence). This CDR3 is 16 amino acids long. The CDR3 DNA reads TGTGCCAGCAGCGAAGGGGACAGAACAACTAATGAAAAACTGTTTTTT. It specifies CASSEGDRTTNEKLFF.

The genes are TRBV2 and TRBJ2-5, with 7 bases matching TRBD1. CDR1 is SNHLY, CDR2 FYNNEI, per germline. CDR3 size: 13 residues. J was trimmed by 5 bases and V by 5 bases; bases with no gene match: 5. The DNA for the CDR3 is TGTGCCAGCAGTCTAAACAGGGGTGAGACCCAGTACTTC. It is translated as CASSLNRGETQYF.

The chain recombines TRBV2 with TRBJ2-3, with 11 bases identical to TRBD2. Per the germline V gene, CDR1 is SNHLY and CDR2 is FYNNEI. The ends lost 6 bases at V and 5 bases at J; junction bases unmatched: 10. This CDR3 has 16 amino acids. The CDR3 region has the DNA TGTGCCAGCAGCCTGGAGCTAGCGGGAGGAGGAGATACGCAGTATTTT. Encoded protein: CASSLELAGGGDTQYF.

V and J are TRBV2 and TRBJ2-2, with TRBD1 as a possible D gene (6 bases). CDR1 SNHLY and CDR2 FYNNEI come from the germline V gene. V was pared by 6 bases and J by 3 bases, with 14 bases between. The CDR3 sequence is 15 residues long. DNA of the CDR3: TGTGCCAGCAGACAACAGGGTAGGGACACCGGGGAGCTGTTTTTT. As protein: CASRQQGRDTGELFF. Together with reference TRBV2 and TRBJ2-2, the CDR3 gives the full variable domain: EPEVTQTPSHQVTQMGQEVILRCVPISNHLYFYWYRQILGQKVEFLVSFYNNEISEKSEIFDDQFSVERPDGSNFTLKIRSTKLEDSAMYFCASRQQGRDTGELFFGEGSRLTVL.

The chain combines TRBV13 with TRBJ2-3; TRBD2 is a possible D gene (6 bases). The CDR3 length is 15 residues. V was clipped by 5 bases and J by 5 bases, with 17 bases between them. Germline V gene lookup returns CDR1 PRHDT and CDR2 FYEKMQ (reference sequence). The CDR3 here is CASSPRRTRGDTQYF. CDR3 coding DNA: TGTGCCAGCAGCCCCCGACGGACGCGGGGAGATACGCAGTATTTT.

This clone occurred a few times. Other DNA variants within this sample encode the same CDR3. The chain couples TRBV9 to TRBJ1-1; TRBD1 aligns across 7 bases. CDR1 is SGDLS, CDR2 YYNGEE, per germline. Losses at the gene ends were 3 bases for V and 1 base for J; bases not matched to a gene: 6. The CDR3 covers 15 residues. Here the CDR3 DNA reads TGTGCCAGCAGCGCCCGGACAGGAACGAACACTGAAGCTTTCTTT. It is translated as CASSARTGTNTEAFF.

The chain uses TRBV5-1 and TRBJ2-1, with 10 nucleotides matching TRBD1. Losses at the gene ends were 0 bases for V and 7 bases for J; bases not matched to a gene: 4. The CDR3 totals 15 residues. Germline V CDR1 and CDR2: SGHRS, YFSETQ. CDR3 nucleotides: TGCGCCAGCAGCTTGGGACAGGGGGCCAATAATGAGCAGTTCTTC. Its translation: CASSLGQGANNEQFF.

The rearrangement links TRBV27 to TRBJ2-7, with a possible D match to TRBD2 (6 bases). CDR3 size: 16 residues. Looked up from germline, CDR1 is MNHEY and CDR2 is SMNVEV (reference sequence). V lost 0 bases and J lost 3, with 15 bases in between. The CDR3: CASSLSGGGIYYEQYF. For the CDR3, the DNA is TGTGCCAGCAGTTTATCGGGGGGAGGAATATACTACGAGCAGTACTTC.

This clone has just one count. The gene calls are TRBV5-1 and TRBJ2-1, with TRBD1 matching over 7 bases. The CDR3 runs 14 residues. V shed 0 bases and J 6 bases; nucleotides not matched to a gene: 3. In germline, CDR1 is SGHRS, CDR2 YFSETQ. The CDR3 nucleotides are TGCGCCAGCAGCTTGGGGGGGACAGTCAATGAGCAGTTCTTC. Translation: CASSLGGTVNEQFF.

The chain carries TRBV18 and TRBJ1-1, with 7 bases that match TRBD1. Germline CDR1 is KGHSH and CDR2 is LQKENI. With V trimmed by 3 bases and J by 0 bases, 4 bases remained unmatched. The CDR3 loop spans 15 amino acids. The CDR3 region is CASSPPGTVNTEAFF. The CDR3 region has the DNA TGTGCCAGCTCACCCCCAGGGACAGTGAACACTGAAGCTTTCTTT.

The chain links TRBV7-3 to TRBJ2-2; 8 nucleotides match TRBD1. Per germline, CDR1 SGHTA and CDR2 FQGTGA. CDR3 length: 15 amino acids. The V and J ends lost 2 bases and 6 bases, in that order; junction bases with no gene match: 5. The CDR3 nucleotides read TGTGCCAGCAGCTTAGACAGGGGATTGGCCGGGGAGCTGTTTTTT. Translated, it gives CASSLDRGLAGELFF.

The V gene is TRBV2, the J gene TRBJ2-5, with D maybe TRBD1 (6 bases). Germline V CDR1 and CDR2: SNHLY, FYNNEI. The ends were cut back, 6 bases at V and 3 bases at J, with 14 bases in the middle. There are 14 residues in the CDR3. The CDR3 spells CASSGAGAKETQYF. CDR3 in DNA: TGTGCCAGCAGCGGAGCAGGGGCAAAAGAGACCCAGTACTTC.

This chain joins TRBV5-8 and TRBJ1-3; maybe TRBD1 (6 bases). Trimming stripped 3 bases from V and 2 bases from J, with 12 bases between. This CDR3 contains 15 residues. Germline V lookup: CDR1 SGHTS, CDR2 YDEGEE. The CDR3 protein is CASSSTGGPGNTIYF. CDR3 nucleotide sequence: TGTGCCAGCAGCTCCACTGGGGGCCCTGGAAACACCATATATTTT.

The chain is built from TRBV10-3 and TRBJ1-1; 9 nucleotides match TRBD1. The V segment lost 2 bases and the J segment 2 bases; nucleotides outside the gene matches: 3. The CDR3 has 15 amino acids. Germline V gene lookup returns CDR1 ENHRY and CDR2 SYGVKD. The CDR3 DNA reads as TGTGCCATCAGTGAGGCACAGGGGGCTAACACTGAAGCTTTCTTT. Translation: CAISEAQGANTEAFF.